A selection of T cell receptor beta chains follows, all from one sample in a study of cytomegalovirus exposure and HLA in healthy donors. Produced via immunoSEQ multiplex PCR; TCRdb's table is partial and in-frame only. This table holds roughly 120,000 clones. The sample was PBMCs. All receptors come from a man aged 40-49 years in good health and CMV-seronegative. CDR3s include the opening cysteine and the closing phenylalanine or tryptophan. A D gene is named only where the DNA matches it firmly.

>TRBV4-1|TRBJ2-1|TRBD1
TGCGCCAGCAGCCAGGCAAGGACAGGGGCCAATGAGCAGTTCTTC
CASSQARTGANEQFF
>TRBV29-1|TRBJ2-7|TRBD1
TGCAGCGTTAAAGACAGGGGACCATCCTACGAGCAGTACTTC
CSVKDRGPSYEQYF
>TRBV7-8|TRBJ2-3|TRBD1
TGTGCCAGCAGCCCAAGGGTAGGACAGGGAACAGATACGCAGTATTTT
CASSPRVGQGTDTQYF
>TRBV6-5|TRBJ2-2|TRBD2
TGTGCCAGCAGTGGGACTAGGAACACCGGGGAGCTGTTTTTT
CASSGTRNTGELFF
>TRBV6-5|TRBJ1-1|-
TGTGCCAGCAGTTACTCGGGGGGGGTGAACACTGAAGCTTTCTTT
CASSYSGGVNTEAFF
>TRBV2|TRBJ2-7|-
TGTGCCAGCACTAGGAGGCAGGCCCACGAGCAGTACTTC
CASTRRQAHEQYF
>TRBV2|TRBJ2-5|TRBD2
TGTGCCAGCAGTGAAGTCGGGAGGGTTCAGGAGACCCAGTACTTC
CASSEVGRVQETQYF
>TRBV4-3|TRBJ2-7|TRBD1
TGCGCCAGCAGCCAAGATTACAGGGGATACGAGCAGTACTTC
CASSQDYRGYEQYF
>TRBV5-1|TRBJ1-2|-
TGCGCCAGCAGCTTGTACATCGCAGGGGCCACTAACTATGGCTACACCTTC
CASSLYIAGATNYGYTF
>TRBV30|TRBJ2-5|TRBD2
TGTGCCTGGAGTGTAAAGGGACTAGCGAAAGAGACCCAGTACTTC
CAWSVKGLAKETQYF
>TRBV7-2|TRBJ2-7|TRBD2
TGTGCCAGCAGCTTAGTAGCGGGAGCGTCCTACGAGCAGTACTTC
CASSLVAGASYEQYF
>TRBV19|TRBJ2-2|TRBD2
TGTGCCAGTAGGGGACTAGCGGGGAACACCGGGGAGCTGTTTTTT
CASRGLAGNTGELFF
>TRBV28|TRBJ1-4|-
TGTGCCAGCAGTTCACCTCAGGGGATCGCAACTAATGAAAAACTGTTTTTT
CASSSPQGIATNEKLFF
>TRBV9|TRBJ2-7|TRBD1
TGTGCCAGCAGCGAAGGGACAGGGGTCTACGAGCAGTACTTC
CASSEGTGVYEQYF
>TRBV5-6|TRBJ2-1|TRBD2
TGTGCCAGCAGCTTGGAGAGGACTAGCGACCTGGGGGTTGAGCAGTTCTTC
CASSLERTSDLGVEQFF
>TRBV5-4|TRBJ2-3|-
TGTGCCAGCAGCCTCCGGGGAGCGGGCCGCACAGATACGCAGTATTTT
CASSLRGAGRTDTQYF
>TRBV5-1|TRBJ2-7|-
TGCGCCAGCAGCTTGGGGTGGACACGACCCGAGCAGTACTTC
CASSLGWTRPEQYF
>TRBV5-4|TRBJ1-3|TRBD1
TGTGCCAGCAGCCGAATCCCGGGACAGGGTCCTGGAAACACCATATATTTT
CASSRIPGQGPGNTIYF
>TRBV10-3|TRBJ1-2|TRBD1
TGTGCCATCAGTGAGACGACAGGGCGTAGCTACACCTTC
CAISETTGRSYTF
>TRBV12-5|TRBJ1-1|-
TGTGCTAGTGGTTTGGGAAGGGGTGAAGCTTTCTTT
CASGLGRGEAFF
>TRBV11-3|TRBJ2-7|-
TGTGCCAGCAGCTTAGAAGGAGACCTACGCTCCTACGAGCAGTACTTC
CASSLEGDLRSYEQYF
>TRBV18|TRBJ2-2|-
TGTGCCAGCTCAACAGGGATCACCGGGGAGCTGTTTTTT
CASSTGITGELFF
>TRBV5-1|TRBJ2-3|TRBD2
TGCGCCAGCAGCCGAGGGTCAGGGTCTAGCGGAACGATCACAGATACGCAGTATTTT
CASSRGSGSSGTITDTQYF
>TRBV2|TRBJ2-4|TRBD2
TGTGCCAGCAGACCTCCGGGGGGGGGCAGATTAGCCAAAAACATTCAGTACTTC
CASRPPGGGRLAKNIQYF
>TRBV5-6|TRBJ2-1|TRBD1
TGTGCCAGCAGCTTCAGGGGGCGAAATGAGCAGTTCTTC
CASSFRGRNEQFF
>TRBV6-5|TRBJ1-5|-
TGTGCCAGCAGCCGCCGGGAGAATAGCAATCAGCCCCAGCATTTT
CASSRRENSNQPQHF
>TRBV6-1|TRBJ1-1|TRBD1
TGTGCCAGCACCGCAGGGGGTTCGGTCACTGAAGCTTTCTTT
CASTAGGSVTEAFF
>TRBV5-4|TRBJ2-5|-
TGTGCCAGCAGCTTGGACTCGGGAGAGACCCAGTACTTC
CASSLDSGETQYF
>TRBV5-5|TRBJ1-2|-
TGTGCCAGCAGCCCCTCAGGTCCCAGCCGTCGATATGGCTACACCTTC
CASSPSGPSRRYGYTF
>TRBV9|TRBJ2-1|-
TGTGCCAGCAGCGTCTTGGGACTTGGGTTACATGGTGAGCAGTTCTTC
CASSVLGLGLHGEQFF
>TRBV7-8|TRBJ2-2|-
TGTGCCAGCAGCATCGGGACTCGGAACACCGGGGAGCTGTTTTTT
CASSIGTRNTGELFF
>TRBV6-6|TRBJ1-1|-
TGTGCCAGCAGCCTGGACAGAACTGAAGCTTTCTTT
CASSLDRTEAFF
>TRBV29-1|TRBJ2-1|-
TGCAGCATGCAGGGGAGCTCCTACAATGAGCAGTTCTTC
CSMQGSSYNEQFF